This TCR beta chain was found in a study of molecular identifiers for immune sequencing clone quantification. In TCRdb, the PCR reads were re-called with MiXCR into one record per CDR3 protein. The repertoire includes hundreds of thousands of distinct CDR3 sequences, about 20% of them detected once, and 0.85% sits in the top ten. This clonotype was found many times. Germline V gene data show CDR1 as LNHDA and CDR2 as SQIVND (reference sequence). The V end was cut by 7 bases, the J end by 3 bases, with 19 bases between. This CDR3 has 16 amino acids. What was sequenced was naive CD8+ T cells from blood, with Jurkat cell RNA spiked in. The sample's subset: FACS-sorted CD8+CD4-CCR7+CD45RA+ naive T cells. This chain connects TRBV19 to TRBJ1-5; tentatively, D is TRBD1 (5 bases). This receptor was taken from a human donor in good health. Some libraries in this study had Jurkat cell RNA spiked in. The CDR3 DNA sequence: TGTGCCAGTACTCTTACCCACGGGGGATTCAATCAGCCCCAGCATTTT. Protein sequence: CASTLTHGGFNQPQHF.